Shown below are 21 T cell receptor beta chains from a single sample sequenced in a study of cytomegalovirus exposure and HLA in healthy donors. Vbeta (60) and Jbeta (13) primers were used in the PCR. TCRdb's table, derived via immunoSEQ multiplex PCR, lists solely in-frame clones and lacks some. The table has roughly 200,000 clones, approximately 82% seen once. The sequenced sample was PBMCs. The receptors here all came from a woman aged 35 to 49 in good health and CMV-seronegative.

The gene calls are TRBV9 and TRBJ2-3; D perhaps matches TRBD1 (6 bases). Trimming stripped 1 base from V and 5 bases from J, with 14 bases between. The CDR3 covers 15 residues. Germline V lookup: CDR1 SGDLS, CDR2 YYNGEE. CDR3 sequence reads: CASSVLLGALDTQYF. CDR3 nucleotides: TGTGCCAGCAGCGTACTCTTGGGGGCCTTAGATACGCAGTATTTT.

This rearrangement joins TRBV30 to TRBJ1-5, with D maybe TRBD1 (6 bases). The V gene's germline CDR1 is GTSNPN and CDR2 SVGIG (reference sequence). V dropped 1 base and J dropped 5 bases, with 6 bases sitting between them. This CDR3 region has 12 residues. The CDR3 reads CAWSAGDQPQHF. In DNA, the CDR3 is TGTGCCTGGAGTGCAGGGGATCAGCCCCAGCATTTT.

This clone came up a few times. This rearrangement joins TRBV5-5 to TRBJ1-4; 10 positions match TRBD1. CDR1 is SGHKS and CDR2 is YYEKEE in the germline V gene (reference sequence). The CDR3 spans 15 residues. Losses at the gene ends were 4 bases for V and 5 bases for J; bases not matched to a gene: 5. The CDR3 protein is CASSIWDRGNEKLFF. CDR3 sequence (DNA): TGTGCCAGCAGCATCTGGGACAGGGGAAATGAAAAACTGTTTTTT.

This chain joins TRBV28 and TRBJ2-7, with 10 bases matching TRBD1. This CDR3 is 15 amino acids long. Per the germline V gene, CDR1 is MDHEN and CDR2 is SYDVKM. J gave up 2 bases and V 7 bases, and 8 bases lay outside the gene matches. This CDR3 is CASTPGDRGPYEQYF. The CDR3, as DNA: TGTGCCAGCACCCCAGGGGACAGGGGCCCCTACGAGCAGTACTTC.

The chain is built from TRBV7-2 and TRBJ1-1; the D gene is possibly TRBD1 (6 bases). The CDR3 extends over 15 amino acids. Germline assignment: CDR1 SGHTA and CDR2 FQGNSA. The V gene lost 2 bases and the J gene lost 6 bases, with 16 bases spanning the gap. DNA of the CDR3: TGTGCCAGCAGCTTATATCCGGACAGCACCCCTGAAGCTTTCTTT. Its translation: CASSLYPDSTPEAFF. Full variable domain (remainder filled in from reference TRBV7-2 and TRBJ1-1): GAGVSQSPSNKVTEKGKDVELRCDPISGHTALYWYRQSLGQGLEFLIYFQGNSAPDKSGLPSDRFSAERTGGSVSTLTIQRTQQEDSAVYLCASSLYPDSTPEAFFGQGTRLTVV.

The rearrangement uses TRBV5-5 and TRBJ1-2; 9 positions match TRBD1. Germline loops: CDR1 SGHKS, CDR2 YYEKEE (reference sequence). The CDR3 has 15 residues. V lost 0 bases, J lost 2 bases, and 2 bases stayed unmatched. The DNA for the CDR3 is TGTGCCAGCAGCTTGGGTGGGACAGGGAACTATGGCTACACCTTC. Its protein product is CASSLGGTGNYGYTF.

The J gene is TRBJ2-2, the V gene TRBV6-1, with 9 bases lining up with TRBD2. V shed 10 bases and J 5 bases; nucleotides not matched to a gene: 2. CDR1 is MNHNS, CDR2 SASEGT, per germline. CDR3 length: 12 amino acids. The CDR3 spells CATSGGTGELFF. The CDR3 DNA reads as TGTGCCACCAGCGGGGGGACCGGGGAGCTGTTTTTT.

This chain uses TRBV5-6 with TRBJ2-1; TRBD2 matches 11 bases. V shed 0 bases and J 8 bases; nucleotides not matched to a gene: 7. This CDR3 comprises 16 residues. CDR1 is SGHDT, CDR2 YYEEEE, per germline. The CDR3 bases are TGTGCCAGCAGCTTGGTGGTAGCGGGGGGGCCCCATGAGCAGTTCTTC. Translated: CASSLVVAGGPHEQFF.

The chain combines TRBV30 with TRBJ2-3, with 10 positions matching TRBD2. The CDR3 has 13 residues. V was pared by 5 bases and J by 5 bases, with 4 bases of the junction left unmatched. From germline, CDR1 is GTSNPN and CDR2 SVGIG (reference sequence). The DNA of the CDR3 is TGTGCCTGGGGTCGGACTAGCGGAGATACGCAGTATTTT. It specifies CAWGRTSGDTQYF.

The chain uses TRBV28 and TRBJ1-2; D call uncertain. The germline V and J ends were trimmed by 5 bases and 7 bases, with 17 bases remaining between them. This CDR3 contains 14 residues. Germline V gene sequence: CDR1 MDHEN, CDR2 SYDVKM. CDR3: CASSPVARRVGYTF. CDR3 DNA sequence: TGTGCCAGCAGTCCGGTAGCCCGCCGGGTTGGCTACACCTTC.

The V call is TRBV5-1, the J call TRBJ1-6, with unresolved D. The V and J ends lost 2 bases and 5 bases respectively, with 5 bases between them. This CDR3 is built from 13 residues. Germline V gene lookup returns CDR1 SGHRS and CDR2 YFSETQ. CDR3 loop: CASSFADNSPLHF. For the CDR3, the DNA is TGCGCCAGCAGCTTCGCGGATAATTCACCCCTCCACTTT.

The V gene is TRBV5-8, the J gene TRBJ1-1; D gene unclear. The germline V gene has CDR1 SGHTS and CDR2 YDEGEE. This CDR3 contains 15 residues. The germline V and J ends were trimmed by 0 bases and 1 base, with 10 bases remaining between them. CDR3 amino acids: CASSLASLSNTEAFF. DNA for the CDR3: TGTGCCAGCAGCTTGGCCTCCCTCTCGAACACTGAAGCTTTCTTT.

V gene TRBV19 combines with J gene TRBJ1-1; perhaps TRBD1 as D (6 bases). V lost 3 bases, J lost 1 base, and 9 bases lay in between. Germline CDR1 and CDR2: LNHDA and SQIVND (reference sequence). The CDR3 has 14 amino acids. CDR3 in amino acids: CASSMGATNTEAFF. CDR3 nucleotides: TGTGCCAGTAGTATGGGGGCGACGAACACTGAAGCTTTCTTT. The entire variable domain, with the rest obtained from reference TRBV19 and TRBJ1-1, is as follows: DGGITQSPKYLFRKEGQNVTLSCEQNLNHDAMYWYRQDPGQGLRLIYYSQIVNDFQKGDIAEGYSVSREKKESFPLTVTSAQKNPTAFYLCASSMGATNTEAFFGQGTRLTVV.

The chain joins TRBV29-1 to TRBJ1-1; TRBD1 is a possible D gene (5 bases). Deletions cut 7 bases from V and 4 bases from J, with 13 bases between. The germline gives CDR1 SQVTM, CDR2 ANQGSEA. The CDR3 length is 12 residues. The CDR3 protein is CSAGPGGTEAFF. The CDR3 DNA reads TGCAGCGCGGGCCCCGGGGGCACTGAAGCTTTCTTT.

The gene calls are TRBV1 and TRBJ1-4; whether TRBD1, the table's D call, matches the DNA was not checked. TRBV1 is noted as a pseudogene. The CDR3 totals 17 residues. The CDR3 region is CTSSHWDRASTNEKLFF. Written as DNA, the CDR3 is TGCACCAGCAGCCATTGGGACAGGGCTTCAACTAATGAAAAACTGTTTTTT.

The CDR3 loop reads CASSLQGMSSPLHF. CDR3 nucleotides: TGTGCCAGCAGCCTACAGGGGATGAGTTCACCCCTCCACTTT. The gene calls are TRBV7-9 and TRBJ1-6, with 7 nucleotides matching TRBD1. Germline values: CDR1 SEHNR, CDR2 FQNEAQ (reference sequence). CDR3 length: 14 amino acids. J was trimmed by 9 bases and V by 5 bases; bases with no gene match: 7. The full variable domain, its missing parts supplied by reference TRBV7-9 and TRBJ1-6, is DTGVSQNPRHKITKRGQNVTFRCDPISEHNRLYWYRQTLGQGPEFLTYFQNEAQLEKSRLLSDRFSAERPKGSFSTLEIQRTEQGDSAMYLCASSLQGMSSPLHFGNGTRLTVT.

The CDR3 loop reads CASSKGQGRNEQYF. CDR3 coding DNA: TGTGCCAGCAGCAAAGGGCAGGGCAGGAACGAGCAGTACTTC. This chain links TRBV5-4 with TRBJ2-7, with a possible D match to TRBD1 (5 bases). The CDR3 runs 14 residues. The ends were cut back, 4 bases at V and 5 bases at J, with 16 bases in the middle. Germline V lookup: CDR1 SGHNT, CDR2 YYREEE (reference sequence). Based on the CDR3 plus reference TRBV5-4 and TRBJ2-7, the full variable domain is ETGVTQSPTHLIKTRGQQVTLRCSSQSGHNTVSWYQQALGQGPQFIFQYYREEENGRGNFPPRFSGLQFPNYSSELNVNALELDDSALYLCASSKGQGRNEQYFGPGTRLTVT.

The table lists this clone with a count of one. The V and J genes are TRBV19 and TRBJ2-7; weak D call: TRBD1 (6 bases). V lost 3 bases to trimming and J lost 3 bases, with 9 bases between them. CDR3 length equals 13 residues. Germline CDR1 is LNHDA and CDR2 is SQIVND (reference sequence). The CDR3 region is CASSIEDSYEQYF. CDR3 bases: TGTGCCAGTAGTATCGAGGACAGCTACGAGCAGTACTTC. Based on the CDR3 plus reference TRBV19 and TRBJ2-7, the full variable domain is DGGITQSPKYLFRKEGQNVTLSCEQNLNHDAMYWYRQDPGQGLRLIYYSQIVNDFQKGDIAEGYSVSREKKESFPLTVTSAQKNPTAFYLCASSIEDSYEQYFGPGTRLTVT.

This CDR3 is CASCLGAPRSTEAFF. The CDR3 nucleotides read TGTGCCAGCTGCTTGGGAGCACCCAGGAGCACTGAAGCTTTCTTT. The V gene is TRBV6-5, the J gene TRBJ1-1, with unresolved D. CDR1 and CDR2 from the germline V gene are MNHEY and SVGAGI. V was shortened by 8 bases and J by 4 bases, with 20 bases between the two germline ends. The CDR3 covers 15 residues.

The rearrangement uses TRBV7-8 and TRBJ1-2; TRBD1 agrees at 10 bases. Germline CDR1 SGHVS, CDR2 FQNEAQ. The J segment lost 6 bases and the V segment lost 3 bases, leaving 4 bases of the junction unmatched. The CDR3 runs to 14 residues. The CDR3 coding sequence is TGTGCCAGCAGCTTTGAAGACAGGGGGCATGGCTACACCTTC. Translating gives CASSFEDRGHGYTF.

This chain connects TRBV28 to TRBJ2-5; TRBD1 matches 7 bases. The trim removed 4 bases at V and 2 bases at J, leaving 7 bases unmatched. CDR3 length: 15 residues. Germline V CDR1 and CDR2: MDHEN, SYDVKM. The chain's CDR3 is CASSSPTGRQETQYF. CDR3 sequence (DNA): TGTGCCAGCAGTTCACCGACAGGGCGGCAAGAGACCCAGTACTTC.